Listed below are T cell receptor beta chains from one sample, sequenced in a study of T cell changes during pregnancy in multiple sclerosis. Clones were sequenced by immunoSEQ multiplex PCR, and TCRdb holds only the in-frame ones, with some missing. The sample lists 30,000 to 40,000 clones, over 85% seen once, with roughly 3.5% in the top ten. The specimen comprised CD8+ T cells from peripheral blood mononuclear cells, sampled in the third trimester of pregnancy. The receptors stem from a female donor with multiple sclerosis, enrolled in a pregnancy study. The CDR3 runs from the conserved cysteine through the conserved F or W. Fields, in order: V gene, J gene, D gene, clone size, CDR3 protein, CDR3 DNA. D genes are given only for firm matches. Size is omitted from some rows. Given values are once, few, many or a class for expanded clones.

>TRBV6-1|TRBJ1-1|-|-
CASSEAFGLNTEAFF
TGTGCCAGCAGTGAAGCCTTCGGTTTGAACACTGAAGCTTTCTTT
>TRBV4-2|TRBJ2-5|TRBD2|-
CASSPRTSGPQETQYF
TGTGCCAGCAGCCCGAGGACTAGCGGGCCGCAAGAGACCCAGTACTTC
>TRBV7-9|TRBJ2-1|-|-
CASSSNYNEQFF
TGTGCCAGCAGCTCTAACTACAATGAGCAGTTCTTC
>TRBV29-1|TRBJ1-2|-|-
CSSWGGLSYGYTF
TGCAGCTCCTGGGGGGGGTTGAGCTATGGCTACACCTTC
>TRBV9|TRBJ2-3|TRBD2|once
CASSVAGGIDTQYF
TGTGCCAGCAGCGTAGCGGGGGGGATAGATACGCAGTATTTT
>TRBV19|TRBJ1-5|TRBD1|-
CASTPFLPGQGRSNQPQHF
TGTGCCAGTACCCCATTCCTGCCGGGACAGGGCCGGAGCAATCAGCCCCAGCATTTT
>TRBV12-5|TRBJ2-1|TRBD1|-
CASGPLDRGLNEQFF
TGTGCTAGTGGTCCGTTGGACAGGGGGCTAAATGAGCAGTTCTTC
>TRBV7-8|TRBJ1-4|TRBD1|-
CASSLTGDEKLFF
TGTGCCAGCAGCTTGACAGGGGATGAAAAACTGTTTTTT
>TRBV5-4|TRBJ1-2|-|-
CASSLEAGSNGYTF
TGTGCCAGCAGCTTGGAGGCGGGTTCGAATGGCTACACCTTC
>TRBV2|TRBJ2-7|TRBD2|-
CASTSGLTYEQYF
TGTGCCAGCACTAGCGGACTTACCTACGAGCAGTACTTC
>TRBV9|TRBJ2-5|-|-
CASSVGRGLQETQYF
TGTGCCAGCAGCGTAGGAAGGGGCCTCCAAGAGACCCAGTACTTC
>TRBV18|TRBJ2-7|-|-
CASSPPASGAFSYEQYF
TGTGCCAGCTCACCCCCGGCGTCAGGCGCATTCTCCTACGAGCAGTACTTC
>TRBV19|TRBJ1-4|-|-
CASKSGGYNEKLFF
TGTGCCAGTAAAAGCGGGGGTTATAATGAAAAACTGTTTTTT
>TRBV12-5|TRBJ2-1|-|-
CASGSSGDIYNEQFF
TGTGCTAGTGGTTCTTCAGGGGATATTTACAATGAGCAGTTCTTC
>TRBV7-9|TRBJ2-3|TRBD2|-
CASSSTPGLAGDTDTQYF
TGTGCCAGCAGCTCTACCCCGGGACTAGCGGGGGACACAGATACGCAGTATTTT
>TRBV6-6|TRBJ2-2|-|-
CASSYSTGVPGELFF
TGTGCCAGCAGTTACTCGACGGGGGTCCCCGGGGAGCTGTTTTTT
>TRBV6-4|TRBJ2-3|-|-
CASSDSVSGADTQYF
TGTGCCAGCAGTGACTCGGTTTCCGGGGCAGATACGCAGTATTTT
>TRBV7-8|TRBJ2-1|TRBD1|-
CASSLVQGALGGYASTYNEQFF
TGTGCCAGCAGCTTAGTGCAGGGGGCTCTTGGAGGTTATGCTTCAACCTACAATGAGCAGTTCTTC
>TRBV4-3|TRBJ1-1|TRBD1|-
CASSRQGSGTEAFF
TGCGCCAGCAGCCGACAGGGTTCGGGCACTGAAGCTTTCTTT
>TRBV30|TRBJ2-5|-|-
CAWSRGGGETQYF
TGTGCCTGGAGTCGCGGGGGCGGAGAGACCCAGTACTTC
>TRBV4-1|TRBJ1-6|TRBD1|few
CASSLRPPGQNNSPLHF
TGCGCCAGCAGCCTCCGACCTCCGGGACAGAATAATTCACCCCTCCACTTT
>TRBV4-3|TRBJ1-1|-|once
CASSQDRGRALGMNTEAFF
TGCGCCAGCAGCCAAGATAGGGGCAGGGCGTTGGGGATGAACACTGAAGCTTTCTTT
>TRBV6-4|TRBJ1-2|-|-
CASRAEDYGYTF
TGTGCCAGCAGGGCGGAGGACTATGGCTACACCTTC
>TRBV7-3|TRBJ1-1|-|-
CASSLQANTEAFF
TGTGCCAGCAGCTTACAGGCGAACACTGAAGCTTTCTTT
>TRBV7-2|TRBJ2-1|TRBD2|few
CASSPPGAGGLEQFF
TGTGCCAGCAGCCCCCCCGGAGCGGGGGGGCTTGAGCAGTTCTTC
>TRBV27|TRBJ1-2|-|-
CASSSYLSTTLRGGYTF
TGTGCCAGCAGTTCCTATTTATCGACTACGCTCCGGGGGGGCTACACCTTC
>TRBV9|TRBJ1-2|-|once
CASSVNSGREFYGYTF
TGTGCCAGCAGCGTAAACTCGGGCAGGGAATTCTATGGCTACACCTTC
>TRBV4-1|TRBJ2-7|TRBD2|-
CASSHREGVYEQYF
TGCGCCAGCAGCCACCGGGAGGGTGTCTACGAGCAGTACTTC
>TRBV19|TRBJ1-1|-|-
CASSILSPNTEAFF
TGTGCCAGTAGTATATTGTCTCCTAATACTGAAGCTTTCTTT
>TRBV2|TRBJ1-1|-|-
CASRSTGVAEAFF
TGTGCCAGCAGGTCTACCGGGGTCGCTGAAGCTTTCTTT
>TRBV7-3|TRBJ2-2|-|-
CASSPYTGELFF
TGTGCCAGCAGCCCTTACACCGGGGAGCTGTTTTTT
>TRBV9|TRBJ2-7|TRBD1|-
CASSVGQGVYEQYF
TGTGCCAGCAGCGTGGGACAGGGGGTGTACGAGCAGTACTTC
>TRBV25-1|TRBJ2-7|TRBD1|-
CASSPYTGGEQYF
TGTGCCAGCAGTCCCTATACAGGGGGCGAGCAGTACTTC
>TRBV5-6|TRBJ1-5|TRBD1|-
CASSTTGDYSNQPQHF
TGTGCCAGCAGTACGACAGGGGATTATAGCAATCAGCCCCAGCATTTT
>TRBV4-1|TRBJ2-1|-|-
CASSLLGGGSYNEQFF
TGCGCCAGCAGCCTCCTCGGGGGCGGGAGCTACAATGAGCAGTTCTTC
>TRBV4-3|TRBJ2-7|-|-
CASSQSQAYEQYF
TGCGCCAGCAGCCAAAGCCAAGCCTACGAGCAGTACTTC